This T cell receptor beta chain was obtained from a study of blood T cell repertoires in COVID-19. Trimming removed 0 bases at V and 5 bases at J, with 15 bases between. From germline, CDR1 is SGDLS and CDR2 YYNGEE. CDR3 length: 15 amino acids. Generated by immunoSEQ multiplex PCR, the TCRdb table keeps only in-frame clones and is missing some. Here the sample spans approximately 210,000 clones, 80% to 90% being singletons. The origin of this receptor is a man younger than 35 with active or convalescent COVID-19. This sequence joins TRBV9 and TRBJ2-7, with D unresolved. Sample: peripheral blood. As DNA, the CDR3 is TGTGCCAGCAGCGTAGGTGCGTCGACAATCCACGAGCAGTACTTC. This sequence encodes CASSVGASTIHEQYF.